These 25 T cell receptor beta chains share one sample of origin, sequenced in a study of siplizumab effects on memory and regulatory T cells. Assay: immunoSEQ multiplex PCR; the TCRdb copy retains only in-frame clones and omits some. In the table there are roughly 100,000 clones, 80% to 95% of which are singletons. The specimen was CD4+ T cells sorted from blood. These receptors originate from a human donor in good health.

CDR3 sequence (DNA): TGCGCCAGCAGCTCCGGACAGGGTTTCAATGAGCAGTTCTTC. It translates to CASSSGQGFNEQFF. The chain employs TRBV5-1 and TRBJ2-1, with 8 positions matching TRBD1. V trimming: 3 bases; J trimming: 6 bases; junction bases outside the gene matches: 5. Per the germline V gene, CDR1 is SGHRS and CDR2 is YFSETQ. The CDR3 covers 14 residues.

This chain uses TRBV7-2 with TRBJ2-5; 13 nucleotides match TRBD2. CDR3 length: 19 amino acids. V lost 1 base to trimming and J lost 4 bases; unmatched junction nucleotides: 12. In germline, CDR1 is SGHTA, CDR2 FQGNSA. CDR3 protein: CASSLDGLAGVGARETQYF. The CDR3 DNA sequence: TGTGCCAGCAGCTTAGATGGACTAGCGGGAGTGGGGGCGAGAGAGACCCAGTACTTC.

The rearrangement uses TRBV4-1 and TRBJ1-4; 7 nucleotides match TRBD1. This CDR3 region has 16 residues. V lost 2 bases to trimming and J lost 8 bases; unmatched junction nucleotides: 11. Germline V gives CDR1 MGHRA, CDR2 YSYEKL. The CDR3 DNA reads TGCGCCAGCAGCCAAAGCACCGGGACAGATGAGGAAAAACTGTTTTTT. Its translation is CASSQSTGTDEEKLFF.

The chain carries TRBV5-6 and TRBJ1-4; D remains ambiguous. CDR1 is SGHDT, CDR2 YYEEEE, per germline. Trimming stripped 4 bases from V and 6 bases from J, with 16 bases between. This CDR3 contains 15 residues. The CDR3 DNA follows: TGTGCCAGCAGCGTTAGCGGGGAGGGCCATGAAAAACTGTTTTTT. Encoded protein: CASSVSGEGHEKLFF.

The chain carries TRBV6-4 and TRBJ2-5, with D unresolved. The length of the CDR3 is 11 residues. V dropped 7 bases and J dropped 5 bases, with 8 bases sitting between them. Germline V lookup: CDR1 MRHNA, CDR2 SNTAGT. The CDR3 DNA reads TGTGCCAGCATTGGGGTGGAGACCCAGTACTTC. This codes for CASIGVETQYF.

As for this clone: One end of the junction fails to match germline, which may point to a read error. The identical CDR3 is also encoded by other nucleotide sequences in the sample. The rearrangement links TRBV15 to TRBJ2-1; 10 bases are a match to TRBD2. In germline, CDR1 is LNHNV, CDR2 YYDKDF (reference sequence). The CDR3 contains 15 residues. The DNA for the CDR3 is TGCGCCACCAGCAGCCTAGCGGGAGTCTACAATGAGCAGTTCTTC. Translation: CATSSLAGVYNEQFF.

This chain connects TRBV2 to TRBJ1-1, with D possibly being TRBD1 (5 bases). CDR1 is SNHLY and CDR2 is FYNNEI in the germline V gene. This CDR3 comprises 11 residues. The V end was cut by 5 bases, the J end by 11 bases, with 12 bases between. The CDR3 DNA is TGTGCCAGCAGTCAACGGGGGAGGGCTTTCTTT. It is translated as CASSQRGRAFF.

J is TRBJ1-1 and V is TRBV28; no clear D. Trimming removed 10 bases from V and 3 bases from J, with 9 bases in between. This CDR3 has 11 amino acids. The germline CDR1 and CDR2 sequences are MDHEN and SYDVKM. The CDR3: CATRAHTEAFF. CDR3 nucleotide sequence: TGTGCCACCCGGGCCCACACTGAAGCTTTCTTT.

The CDR3 loop is CASSGEEVREQYF. CDR3 sequence (DNA): TGTGCCAGCAGTGGAGAGGAGGTGCGCGAGCAGTACTTC. This chain connects TRBV25-1 to TRBJ2-7; possibly TRBD2 for D (5 bases). The germline V gene has CDR1 MGHDK and CDR2 SYGVNS. This CDR3 contains 13 residues. Between the trimmed V and J ends, which lost 4 bases and 6 bases, there was a span of 13 bases.

This chain connects TRBV5-1 to TRBJ2-7; tentative D call: TRBD1 (5 bases). V was shortened by 0 bases and J by 3 bases, with 7 bases between the two germline ends. The CDR3 length is 13 residues. Germline values: CDR1 SGHRS, CDR2 YFSETQ. Written as DNA, the CDR3 is TGCGCCAGCAGCTTGGGAACAGGCTACGAGCAGTACTTC. Translated, it gives CASSLGTGYEQYF.

In its sample, this clone was seen once. The chain links TRBV5-6 to TRBJ1-4; D perhaps matches TRBD1 (5 bases). With 3 bases removed from V and 7 bases from J, the gap between germline ends came to 19 bases. In germline, CDR1 is SGHDT, CDR2 YYEEEE. This CDR3 region has 16 residues. The CDR3 region is CASSSLGRGRTEKLFF. CDR3 in DNA: TGTGCCAGCAGCTCGCTTGGGAGGGGCCGAACTGAAAAACTGTTTTTT.

V and J are TRBV6-1 and TRBJ1-3; weak D call: TRBD1 (5 bases). Looked up from germline, CDR1 is MNHNS and CDR2 is SASEGT. CDR3 length: 14 residues. The V end lost 5 bases, the J end lost 6 bases, and 14 bases lay between the germline ends. CDR3 loop: CASSTRTHENTIYF. CDR3 sequence (DNA): TGTGCCAGCAGTACCCGGACACATGAAAACACCATATATTTT.

The J gene is TRBJ2-7, the V gene TRBV28; D tentatively reads TRBD1 or TRBD2 (5 bases each). CDR1 and CDR2 (germline): MDHEN, SYDVKM. The CDR3 loop spans 13 amino acids. V lost 6 bases and J 2 bases, leaving 11 bases between the germline ends. The CDR3 nucleotides read TGTGCCAGCAGAAATCAGGGAGCCTACGAGCAGTACTTC. This codes for CASRNQGAYEQYF.

The chain employs TRBV7-3 and TRBJ2-1, with 10 bases identical to TRBD2. This CDR3 is built from 15 residues. CDR1 is SGHTA, CDR2 FQGTGA, per germline. V trimming: 2 bases; J trimming: 6 bases; junction bases outside the gene matches: 4. The CDR3, as DNA: TGTGCCAGCAGCTTAGCACTAGCGGGAAGCAATGAGCAGTTCTTC. Amino acid sequence: CASSLALAGSNEQFF. The full variable domain, completed using reference TRBV7-3 and TRBJ2-1, is GAGVSQTPSNKVTEKGKYVELRCDPISGHTALYWYRQSLGQGPEFLIYFQGTGAADDSGLPNDRFFAVRPEGSVSTLKIQRTERGDSAVYLCASSLALAGSNEQFFGPGTRLTVL.

This rearrangement joins TRBV7-2 to TRBJ2-5, with D unresolved. Germline CDR1 and CDR2: SGHTA and FQGNSA. V lost 1 base and J lost 7, with 10 bases in between. The CDR3 totals 13 residues. The CDR3 sequence is CASSLEGLGTQYF. For the CDR3, the DNA is TGTGCCAGCAGCTTAGAAGGGCTAGGGACCCAGTACTTC.

The J gene is TRBJ2-7, the V gene TRBV11-2, with a possible D match to TRBD2 (6 bases). The CDR3 sequence is 15 residues long. V was clipped by 4 bases and J by 2 bases, with 15 bases between them. The germline V gene has CDR1 SGHAT and CDR2 FQNNGV. The CDR3 loop is CASSSLRGGAYEQYF. The CDR3 DNA reads as TGTGCCAGCAGCTCTCTTCGAGGCGGGGCCTACGAGCAGTACTTC.

V gene TRBV29-1 combines with J gene TRBJ1-1; TRBD1 might be the D (6 bases). The V gene's germline CDR1 is SQVTM and CDR2 ANQGSEA. This CDR3 contains 11 residues. V lost 7 bases and J 6 bases, leaving 12 bases between the germline ends. Written as DNA, the CDR3 is TGCAGCGCGGCCGGGGGGCCTGAAGCTTTCTTT. Encoded protein: CSAAGGPEAFF. The whole variable domain, remainder taken from reference TRBV29-1 and TRBJ1-1, is SAVISQKPSRDICQRGTSLTIQCQVDSQVTMMFWYRQQPGQSLTLIATANQGSEATYESGFVIDKFPISRPNLTFSTLTVSNMSPEDSSIYLCSAAGGPEAFFGQGTRLTVV.

The chain links TRBV11-3 to TRBJ2-1; D gene unclear. The V gene lost 5 bases and the J gene lost 3 bases, with 11 bases spanning the gap. From germline, CDR1 is SGHNT and CDR2 YENEEA. The CDR3 sequence is 14 residues long. CDR3 coding DNA: TGTGCCAGCAGCGCTGGCTCTGTCTACAATGAGCAGTTCTTC. This codes for CASSAGSVYNEQFF.

This clone was detected only once. V and J are TRBV6-5 and TRBJ2-7, with TRBD2 identical over 11 bases. The CDR3 totals 15 residues. Germline loops: CDR1 MNHEY, CDR2 SVGAGI. V trimming: 3 bases; J trimming: 5 bases; junction bases outside the gene matches: 6. CDR3 loop: CASSYSGRAVNEQYF. In DNA form, the CDR3 reads TGTGCCAGCAGTTATAGCGGGAGGGCCGTGAACGAGCAGTACTTC.

The chain links TRBV7-9 to TRBJ1-5; D is possibly TRBD1 (5 bases). The CDR3 length is 12 residues. The germline CDR1 and CDR2 sequences are SEHNR and FQNEAQ (reference sequence). The germline V and J ends were trimmed by 5 bases and 10 bases, with 12 bases remaining between them. The CDR3 DNA reads TGTGCCAGCAGCGTTCAGGGTCAACCCCAGCATTTT. As protein: CASSVQGQPQHF.

V is TRBV5-1 and J is TRBJ2-3; D might be TRBD1 or TRBD2, each matching 5 bases. V was cut by 4 bases and J by 4 bases, with 16 bases left in between. Per germline, CDR1 SGHRS and CDR2 YFSETQ. The CDR3 is 15 amino acids. The CDR3 bases are TGCGCCAGCAGCCAGGGACGGGTCGGCTCAGATACGCAGTATTTT. This codes for CASSQGRVGSDTQYF.

J is TRBJ2-1 and V is TRBV5-1; no clear D gene. Trimming left V 3 bases short and J 7 bases short, with 17 bases between. Germline lookup yields CDR1 SGHRS and CDR2 YFSETQ. The CDR3 totals 15 residues. The CDR3 loop reads CASSYASGLGNEQFF. The CDR3 coding sequence is TGCGCCAGCAGCTACGCGTCAGGCTTAGGGAATGAGCAGTTCTTC.

The chain carries TRBV7-2 and TRBJ1-5; D remains ambiguous. The CDR3 sequence is 15 residues long. Trimming removed 1 base from V and 0 bases from J, with 7 bases in between. Germline V gene data show CDR1 as SGHTA and CDR2 as FQGNSA. For the CDR3, the DNA is TGTGCCAGCAGCTTAGTTGGGAATAGCAATCAGCCCCAGCATTTT. Protein product: CASSLVGNSNQPQHF.

V is TRBV7-3 and J is TRBJ2-2; D is unresolved. The length of the CDR3 is 12 residues. Looked up from germline, CDR1 is SGHTA and CDR2 is FQGTGA. Trimming pared 5 bases from V and 6 bases from J, leaving 7 bases between. The CDR3, as DNA: TGTGCCAGCAGCGTAGTTCCCGGGGAGCTGTTTTTT. It specifies CASSVVPGELFF.

The chain recombines TRBV6-5 with TRBJ1-5; 9 bases agree with TRBD1. V shed 5 bases and J 5 bases; nucleotides not matched to a gene: 7. There are 15 residues in the CDR3. Germline CDR1 and CDR2: MNHEY and SVGAGI. The CDR3 reads CASSTYRGRYQPQHF. The CDR3 DNA reads as TGTGCCAGCAGTACTTACAGGGGGCGATATCAGCCCCAGCATTTT.